Sequencing of this TCR beta chain was carried out in a study of T cell responses to AZD1222 COVID-19 vaccine. Study-wide background: Timing groups of about 4 and about 12 weeks for second doses were pooled.

Study-wide findings and caveats: Spike-specific TCRs gained breadth and depth after people received two AZD1222 doses. At baseline, just a handful of AZD1222 recipients tested seropositive.

Repertoires were generated with immunoSEQ multiplex PCR, while TCRdb's copy carries only in-frame clones and drops some. The data hold about 140,000 clones, with more than 70% observed a single time. The CDR3 loop spans 15 amino acids. Between the trimmed V and J ends, which lost 2 bases and 3 bases, there was a span of 13 bases. Per the germline V gene, CDR1 is MGHRA and CDR2 is YSYEKL. In the case of this clone: Its specificity is unknown.

The J gene is TRBJ1-2, the V gene TRBV4-1; no definite D call. The source was peripheral blood, collected on day 0 of AZD1222 vaccination. The receptor comes from an adult in good health. Here the CDR3 DNA reads TGCGCCAGCAGCCAATCCGAGGCGGGCCACTATGGCTACACCTTC. Protein product: CASSQSEAGHYGYTF.